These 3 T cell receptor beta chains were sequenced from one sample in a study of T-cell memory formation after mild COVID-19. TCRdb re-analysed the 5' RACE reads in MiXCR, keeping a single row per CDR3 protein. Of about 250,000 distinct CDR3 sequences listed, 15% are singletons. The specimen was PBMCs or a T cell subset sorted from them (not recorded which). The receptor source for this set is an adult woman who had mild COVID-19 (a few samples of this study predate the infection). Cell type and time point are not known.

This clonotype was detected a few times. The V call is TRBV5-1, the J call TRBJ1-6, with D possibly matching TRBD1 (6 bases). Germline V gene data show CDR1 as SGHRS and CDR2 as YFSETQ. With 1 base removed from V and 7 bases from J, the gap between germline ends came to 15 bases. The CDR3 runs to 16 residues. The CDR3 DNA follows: TGCGCCAGCAGCTTGACGGTCGGCGGGGGCAATTCACCCCTCCACTTT. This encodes CASSLTVGGGNSPLHF.

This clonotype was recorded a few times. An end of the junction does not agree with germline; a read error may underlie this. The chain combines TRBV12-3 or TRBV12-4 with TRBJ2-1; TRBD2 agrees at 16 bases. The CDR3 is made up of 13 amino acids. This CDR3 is CASTLPGLAGGDF. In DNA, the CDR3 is TGTGCCAGCACCCTACCGGGACTAGCGGGAGGGGACTTC.

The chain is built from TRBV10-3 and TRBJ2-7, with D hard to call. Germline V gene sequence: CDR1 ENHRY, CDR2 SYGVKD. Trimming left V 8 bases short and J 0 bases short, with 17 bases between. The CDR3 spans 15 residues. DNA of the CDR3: TGTGCCATCGGCGCGAGAGACGGTAGCTCCTACGAGCAGTACTTC. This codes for CAIGARDGSSYEQYF.